The source of this TCR beta chain is a study of cytomegalovirus exposure and HLA in healthy donors. About the study: Early released data had 80 million or so unique TCRs, all coming from HLA-typed donors. General study results and limits: A prior analysis recorded that most TCR beta V segments were productive about 87% or about 30% of the time. Among the CMV-associated chains, a few were confirmed in vitro as specific for CMV antigens.

13 Jbeta primers and 60 Vbeta primers were used for the PCR. The protocol was immunoSEQ multiplex PCR, while the TCRdb copy is restricted to in-frame clones and leaves out a portion. Here the sample spans around 120,000 clones, approximately 70% being singletons. The CDR3 consists of 10 residues. Between the trimmed V and J ends, which lost 3 bases and 7 bases, there was a span of 7 bases. Germline V gene lookup returns CDR1 SQVTM and CDR2 ANQGSEA. This clone has just a few counts. Its target is unknown. Sequenced: PBMCs. The rearrangement uses TRBV29-1 and TRBJ2-7; TRBD2 might be the D (6 bases). The TCR sequence derives from a man in his forties in good health and CMV-seropositive. The CDR3 loop reads CSVEEGEQYF. CDR3 nucleotide sequence: TGCAGCGTTGAGGAGGGAGAGCAGTACTTC.